This TCR beta chain came from a study of CD8+CD57+ T cells in acquired aplastic anemia. Genomic DNA was employed as the template in profiling TCR beta VDJ and CDR3. One entry per CDR3 protein results from TCRdb running MiXCR on the reads. The sample holds roughly 250,000 distinct CDR3 sequences, roughly 82% seen once. CD8+CD57+ cell expansion had been shown by flow cytometry in patients chosen for sequencing. V lost 7 bases and J lost 7; bases outside the gene matches: 8. The CDR3 spans 14 residues. From germline, CDR1 is MGHDK and CDR2 SYGVNS. What was sequenced was sorted CD4+, CD8+, or CD8+CD57+ T cells (not recorded which) from PBMCs. V usage is TRBV25-1 and J usage is TRBJ2-2, with 8 bases identical to TRBD2. The sequence came from a human donor with aplastic anemia. The CDR3 here is CASNSGGQVGELFF. The CDR3 DNA follows: TGTGCCAGCAACTCGGGGGGGCAGGTCGGGGAGCTGTTTTTT.